This TCR beta chain was retrieved from a study of CD8+ T cells in alopecia areata. The wider study: Transfer of skin from approximately 6-12-month-old C3H/HeJ graft donors with spontaneous alopecia was made to approximately 7-11-week-old female C3H/HeJ mice.

After pooling, cutaneous lymph node cells were sorted with CD4, CD8alpha, NKG2D, NKG2ACE and other markers. Concerning this clone: Its matching antigen is unknown. The listed genes are named as in mouse.

Following RNA extraction, reverse transcription yielded cDNA that acted as the sequencing template. Sequenced by immunoSEQ multiplex PCR; TCRdb stores in-frame clones only, minus some. This sample has around 290,000 clones and no singletons, with more than 0.95% in the ten largest. General study results and limits: Relative to mice, TCR sharing across patients was less clear, a difference possibly HLA-related.

The sequencing sample was made of CD4+ T cells sorted from a lymph node. The receptor's source is a C3H/HeJ mouse with alopecia areata. These mice share the MHC haplotype H2-k.

CDR3 residues: CASSDVRGGDTEVFF. CDR3 DNA, as far as it was read: TGTGCCAGCAGTGATGTAAGGGGGGGCGACACA. The chain uses TRBV13-1 and TRBJ1-1, with D possibly TRBD1 on 6 matching bases. Coverage ceases 4 residues before the CDR3 finishes, and the germline J gene fills in the end. Germline CDR1 reads NSHNY; CDR2 reads SYGAGN. This CDR3 is built from 15 residues. V lost 0 bases and J 3 bases, leaving 12 bases between the germline ends.